This T cell receptor beta chain was observed in a study of cytomegalovirus exposure and HLA in healthy donors. As for the study in general: In a later analysis, it was reported that the approximately 120 validation repertoires had been produced on the same platform as the roughly 700 repertoires belonging to the first cohort. Study-wide findings and caveats: As was reported, the classifier diagnosed cytomegalovirus status with high specificity and sensitivity. The study designated 160 or so TCR beta chains cytomegalovirus-associated.

There are 12 residues in the CDR3. After removal of 8 bases from V and 5 bases from J, the junction contained 1 base not matched to a gene. Germline assignment: CDR1 MNHEY and CDR2 SVGAGI. Remarks on this clone: Its antigen is as yet unknown.

Repertoires were generated with immunoSEQ multiplex PCR, while TCRdb's copy carries only in-frame clones and drops some. There are about 150,000 clones in the sample; approximately 86% occur only once, and about a fifth lies in the top ten. The sample was PBMCs. This sequence originates from a man younger than 35 in good health and CMV-seropositive. This rearrangement joins TRBV6-5 to TRBJ1-2; 11 bases are shared with TRBD1. CDR3 in DNA: TGTGCCAGCCGGGACAGGGGGTATGGCTACACCTTC. Protein: CASRDRGYGYTF.